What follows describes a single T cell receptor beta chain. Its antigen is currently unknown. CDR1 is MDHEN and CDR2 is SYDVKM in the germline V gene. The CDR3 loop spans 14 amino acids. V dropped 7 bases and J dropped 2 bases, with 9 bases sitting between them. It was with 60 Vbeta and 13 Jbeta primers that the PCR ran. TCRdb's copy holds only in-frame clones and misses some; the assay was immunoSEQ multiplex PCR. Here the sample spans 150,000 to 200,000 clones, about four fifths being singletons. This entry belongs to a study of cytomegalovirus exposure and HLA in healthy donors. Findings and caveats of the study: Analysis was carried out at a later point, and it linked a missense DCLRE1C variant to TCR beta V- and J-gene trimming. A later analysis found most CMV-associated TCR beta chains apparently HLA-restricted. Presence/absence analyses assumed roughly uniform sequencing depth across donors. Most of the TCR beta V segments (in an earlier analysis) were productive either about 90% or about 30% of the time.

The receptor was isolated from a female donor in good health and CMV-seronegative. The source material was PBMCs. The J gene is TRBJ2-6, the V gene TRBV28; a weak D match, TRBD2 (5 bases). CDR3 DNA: TGTGCCAGCAAACGGGATACTGGGGCCAACGTCCTGACTTTC. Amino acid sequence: CASKRDTGANVLTF.